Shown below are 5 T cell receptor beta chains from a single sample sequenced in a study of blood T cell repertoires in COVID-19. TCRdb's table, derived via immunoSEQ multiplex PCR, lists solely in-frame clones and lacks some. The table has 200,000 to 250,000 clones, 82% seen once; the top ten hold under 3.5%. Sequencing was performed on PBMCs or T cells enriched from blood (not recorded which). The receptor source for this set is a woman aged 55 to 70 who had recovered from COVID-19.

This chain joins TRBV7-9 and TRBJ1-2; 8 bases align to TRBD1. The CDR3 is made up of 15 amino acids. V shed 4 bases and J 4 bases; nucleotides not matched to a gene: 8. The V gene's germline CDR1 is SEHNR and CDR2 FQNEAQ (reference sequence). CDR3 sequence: CASSSQGARGYGYTF. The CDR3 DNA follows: TGTGCCAGCAGCTCCCAGGGGGCTCGGGGCTATGGCTACACCTTC. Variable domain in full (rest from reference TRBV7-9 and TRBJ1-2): DTGVSQNPRHKITKRGQNVTFRCDPISEHNRLYWYRQTLGQGPEFLTYFQNEAQLEKSRLLSDRFSAERPKGSFSTLEIQRTEQGDSAMYLCASSSQGARGYGYTFGSGTRLTVV.

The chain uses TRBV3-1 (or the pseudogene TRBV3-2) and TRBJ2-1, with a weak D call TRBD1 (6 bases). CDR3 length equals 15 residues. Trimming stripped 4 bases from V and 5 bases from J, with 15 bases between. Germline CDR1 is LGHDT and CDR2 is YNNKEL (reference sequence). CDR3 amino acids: CASSPGTLSNNEQFF. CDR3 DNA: TGTGCCAGCAGCCCCGGGACACTGTCTAACAATGAGCAGTTCTTC.

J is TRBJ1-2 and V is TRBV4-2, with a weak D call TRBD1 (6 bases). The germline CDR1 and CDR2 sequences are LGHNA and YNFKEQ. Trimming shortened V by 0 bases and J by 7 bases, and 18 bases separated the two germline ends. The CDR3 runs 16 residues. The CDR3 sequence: CASSQEGTRGNGGYTF. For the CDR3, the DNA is TGTGCCAGCAGCCAAGAAGGGACCAGGGGTAATGGTGGCTACACCTTC.

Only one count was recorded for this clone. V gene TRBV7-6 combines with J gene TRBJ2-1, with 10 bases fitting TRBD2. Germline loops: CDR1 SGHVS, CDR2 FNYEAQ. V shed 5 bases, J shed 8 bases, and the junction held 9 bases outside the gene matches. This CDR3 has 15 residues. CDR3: CASSPRVAGGYEQFF. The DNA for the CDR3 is TGTGCCAGCAGCCCTCGAGTAGCGGGGGGCTATGAGCAGTTCTTC.

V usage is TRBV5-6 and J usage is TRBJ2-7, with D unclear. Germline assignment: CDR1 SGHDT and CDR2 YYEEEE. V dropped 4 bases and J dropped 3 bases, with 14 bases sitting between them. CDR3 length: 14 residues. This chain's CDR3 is CASSRFLSNYEQYF. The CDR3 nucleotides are TGTGCCAGCAGCCGATTTCTATCCAACTACGAGCAGTACTTC.